The sequence of this TCR beta chain was determined in a study of blood T cells in healthy people across ages. Every sample gave at least 6 micrograms of total RNA when it was extracted. The second PCR ran about 6 to 12 cycles with a sample-barcoded 5' primer and J-beta primers. A 12-random-nucleotide template-switch adaptor tagged each cDNA molecule. TCRdb analysed the 5' RACE reads with MiXCR anew, one entry per CDR3 protein. Of 800,000 to 1,300,000 distinct CDR3 sequences detected, approximately 26% appear once; the ten largest clones hold about 0.72%. The CDR3 contains 19 residues. V gave up 4 bases and J gave up 7 bases; unmatched junction bases: 15. The germline gives CDR1 LGHDT, CDR2 YNNKEL (reference sequence). This clonotype was detected only a few times. This sample was also put to use in a study of T cells of mothers and their children. This second study notes: Across the analysis, no persistent microchimeric T cell clones were detected.

Material: blood. This chain connects TRBV3-1 to TRBJ2-1; TRBD2 aligns across 14 bases. The clonotype comes from a girl aged 2 to 10 in good health. CDR3 nucleotide sequence: TGTGCCAGCAGCCTCCTTACCGGGACTAGCGGGGGCGCCAGGAATGAGCAGTTCTTC. This translates into CASSLLTGTSGGARNEQFF.